Presented here are 4 T cell receptor beta chains from one specimen sequenced in a study of T cell responses to AZD1222 COVID-19 vaccine. The data were produced by immunoSEQ multiplex PCR, yet TCRdb's version contains in-frame clones alone and is incomplete. The sample holds 140,000 to 150,000 clones; 75% to 90% are singletons and the top ten take about 1.5%. The starting material was peripheral blood, obtained on day 0 of AZD1222 vaccination. Receptor source: an adult in good health.

This chain connects TRBV28 to TRBJ1-5, with TRBD1 matching 8 bases. This CDR3 has 12 residues. Germline loops: CDR1 MDHEN, CDR2 SYDVKM. The junction had 12 bases not matched to a gene; V was cut back by 10 bases and J by 13 bases. CDR3: CATRTGHLEQHF. The CDR3 DNA reads as TGTGCCACTAGGACAGGGCACTTAGAACAGCATTTT. The full variable domain, its missing parts supplied by reference TRBV28 and TRBJ1-5, is DVKVTQSSRYLVKRTGEKVFLECVQDMDHENMFWYRQDPGLGLRLIYFSYDVKMKEKGDIPEGYSVSREKKERFSLILESASTNQTSMYLCATRTGHLEQHFGDGTRLSIL.

The chain has TRBV2 and TRBJ2-6; a weak D match, TRBD1 (5 bases). V dropped 5 bases and J dropped 0 bases, with 14 bases sitting between them. This CDR3 has 17 amino acids. From germline, CDR1 is SNHLY and CDR2 FYNNEI. The CDR3 DNA follows: TGTGCCAGCAGTTTATTACAGGCGTCCTCTGGGGCCAACGTCCTGACTTTC. Amino acids: CASSLLQASSGANVLTF.

The V gene is TRBV19, the J gene TRBJ1-2; no definite D call. V shed 3 bases and J shed 5 bases, with 10 bases lying between them. Germline V gene lookup returns CDR1 LNHDA and CDR2 SQIVND (reference sequence). The length of the CDR3 is 13 residues. The CDR3 protein is CASSIIPGYGYTF. CDR3 DNA: TGTGCCAGTAGTATCATCCCGGGTTATGGCTACACCTTC.

The chain employs TRBV27 and TRBJ2-7; 7 bases match TRBD2. The CDR3 runs to 14 residues. The trim removed 5 bases at V and 6 bases at J, leaving 10 bases unmatched. From germline, CDR1 is MNHEY and CDR2 SMNVEV (reference sequence). Here the CDR3 DNA reads TGTGCCAGCAGTACGGGACTAATATCTGGCGAGCAGTACTTC. It is translated as CASSTGLISGEQYF.